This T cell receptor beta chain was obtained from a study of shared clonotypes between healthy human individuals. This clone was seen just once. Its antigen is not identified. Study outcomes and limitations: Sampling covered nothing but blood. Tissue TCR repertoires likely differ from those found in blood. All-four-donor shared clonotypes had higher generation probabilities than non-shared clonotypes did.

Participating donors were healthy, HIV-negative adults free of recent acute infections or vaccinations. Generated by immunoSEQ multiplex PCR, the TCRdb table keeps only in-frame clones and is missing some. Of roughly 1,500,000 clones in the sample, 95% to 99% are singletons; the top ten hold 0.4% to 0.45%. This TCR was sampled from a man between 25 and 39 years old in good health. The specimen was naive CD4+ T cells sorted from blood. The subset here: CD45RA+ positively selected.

In DNA form, the CDR3 reads TGTGCCAGCAGCTTACGCGGTGCTAGCAATGAGCAGTTCTTC. It is translated as CASSLRGASNEQFF. The chain has TRBV11-3 and TRBJ2-1; D remains ambiguous. This CDR3 is 14 amino acids long. CDR1 is SGHNT, CDR2 YENEEA, per germline. Trimming cost V 2 bases and J 6 bases, with 11 bases left between them.